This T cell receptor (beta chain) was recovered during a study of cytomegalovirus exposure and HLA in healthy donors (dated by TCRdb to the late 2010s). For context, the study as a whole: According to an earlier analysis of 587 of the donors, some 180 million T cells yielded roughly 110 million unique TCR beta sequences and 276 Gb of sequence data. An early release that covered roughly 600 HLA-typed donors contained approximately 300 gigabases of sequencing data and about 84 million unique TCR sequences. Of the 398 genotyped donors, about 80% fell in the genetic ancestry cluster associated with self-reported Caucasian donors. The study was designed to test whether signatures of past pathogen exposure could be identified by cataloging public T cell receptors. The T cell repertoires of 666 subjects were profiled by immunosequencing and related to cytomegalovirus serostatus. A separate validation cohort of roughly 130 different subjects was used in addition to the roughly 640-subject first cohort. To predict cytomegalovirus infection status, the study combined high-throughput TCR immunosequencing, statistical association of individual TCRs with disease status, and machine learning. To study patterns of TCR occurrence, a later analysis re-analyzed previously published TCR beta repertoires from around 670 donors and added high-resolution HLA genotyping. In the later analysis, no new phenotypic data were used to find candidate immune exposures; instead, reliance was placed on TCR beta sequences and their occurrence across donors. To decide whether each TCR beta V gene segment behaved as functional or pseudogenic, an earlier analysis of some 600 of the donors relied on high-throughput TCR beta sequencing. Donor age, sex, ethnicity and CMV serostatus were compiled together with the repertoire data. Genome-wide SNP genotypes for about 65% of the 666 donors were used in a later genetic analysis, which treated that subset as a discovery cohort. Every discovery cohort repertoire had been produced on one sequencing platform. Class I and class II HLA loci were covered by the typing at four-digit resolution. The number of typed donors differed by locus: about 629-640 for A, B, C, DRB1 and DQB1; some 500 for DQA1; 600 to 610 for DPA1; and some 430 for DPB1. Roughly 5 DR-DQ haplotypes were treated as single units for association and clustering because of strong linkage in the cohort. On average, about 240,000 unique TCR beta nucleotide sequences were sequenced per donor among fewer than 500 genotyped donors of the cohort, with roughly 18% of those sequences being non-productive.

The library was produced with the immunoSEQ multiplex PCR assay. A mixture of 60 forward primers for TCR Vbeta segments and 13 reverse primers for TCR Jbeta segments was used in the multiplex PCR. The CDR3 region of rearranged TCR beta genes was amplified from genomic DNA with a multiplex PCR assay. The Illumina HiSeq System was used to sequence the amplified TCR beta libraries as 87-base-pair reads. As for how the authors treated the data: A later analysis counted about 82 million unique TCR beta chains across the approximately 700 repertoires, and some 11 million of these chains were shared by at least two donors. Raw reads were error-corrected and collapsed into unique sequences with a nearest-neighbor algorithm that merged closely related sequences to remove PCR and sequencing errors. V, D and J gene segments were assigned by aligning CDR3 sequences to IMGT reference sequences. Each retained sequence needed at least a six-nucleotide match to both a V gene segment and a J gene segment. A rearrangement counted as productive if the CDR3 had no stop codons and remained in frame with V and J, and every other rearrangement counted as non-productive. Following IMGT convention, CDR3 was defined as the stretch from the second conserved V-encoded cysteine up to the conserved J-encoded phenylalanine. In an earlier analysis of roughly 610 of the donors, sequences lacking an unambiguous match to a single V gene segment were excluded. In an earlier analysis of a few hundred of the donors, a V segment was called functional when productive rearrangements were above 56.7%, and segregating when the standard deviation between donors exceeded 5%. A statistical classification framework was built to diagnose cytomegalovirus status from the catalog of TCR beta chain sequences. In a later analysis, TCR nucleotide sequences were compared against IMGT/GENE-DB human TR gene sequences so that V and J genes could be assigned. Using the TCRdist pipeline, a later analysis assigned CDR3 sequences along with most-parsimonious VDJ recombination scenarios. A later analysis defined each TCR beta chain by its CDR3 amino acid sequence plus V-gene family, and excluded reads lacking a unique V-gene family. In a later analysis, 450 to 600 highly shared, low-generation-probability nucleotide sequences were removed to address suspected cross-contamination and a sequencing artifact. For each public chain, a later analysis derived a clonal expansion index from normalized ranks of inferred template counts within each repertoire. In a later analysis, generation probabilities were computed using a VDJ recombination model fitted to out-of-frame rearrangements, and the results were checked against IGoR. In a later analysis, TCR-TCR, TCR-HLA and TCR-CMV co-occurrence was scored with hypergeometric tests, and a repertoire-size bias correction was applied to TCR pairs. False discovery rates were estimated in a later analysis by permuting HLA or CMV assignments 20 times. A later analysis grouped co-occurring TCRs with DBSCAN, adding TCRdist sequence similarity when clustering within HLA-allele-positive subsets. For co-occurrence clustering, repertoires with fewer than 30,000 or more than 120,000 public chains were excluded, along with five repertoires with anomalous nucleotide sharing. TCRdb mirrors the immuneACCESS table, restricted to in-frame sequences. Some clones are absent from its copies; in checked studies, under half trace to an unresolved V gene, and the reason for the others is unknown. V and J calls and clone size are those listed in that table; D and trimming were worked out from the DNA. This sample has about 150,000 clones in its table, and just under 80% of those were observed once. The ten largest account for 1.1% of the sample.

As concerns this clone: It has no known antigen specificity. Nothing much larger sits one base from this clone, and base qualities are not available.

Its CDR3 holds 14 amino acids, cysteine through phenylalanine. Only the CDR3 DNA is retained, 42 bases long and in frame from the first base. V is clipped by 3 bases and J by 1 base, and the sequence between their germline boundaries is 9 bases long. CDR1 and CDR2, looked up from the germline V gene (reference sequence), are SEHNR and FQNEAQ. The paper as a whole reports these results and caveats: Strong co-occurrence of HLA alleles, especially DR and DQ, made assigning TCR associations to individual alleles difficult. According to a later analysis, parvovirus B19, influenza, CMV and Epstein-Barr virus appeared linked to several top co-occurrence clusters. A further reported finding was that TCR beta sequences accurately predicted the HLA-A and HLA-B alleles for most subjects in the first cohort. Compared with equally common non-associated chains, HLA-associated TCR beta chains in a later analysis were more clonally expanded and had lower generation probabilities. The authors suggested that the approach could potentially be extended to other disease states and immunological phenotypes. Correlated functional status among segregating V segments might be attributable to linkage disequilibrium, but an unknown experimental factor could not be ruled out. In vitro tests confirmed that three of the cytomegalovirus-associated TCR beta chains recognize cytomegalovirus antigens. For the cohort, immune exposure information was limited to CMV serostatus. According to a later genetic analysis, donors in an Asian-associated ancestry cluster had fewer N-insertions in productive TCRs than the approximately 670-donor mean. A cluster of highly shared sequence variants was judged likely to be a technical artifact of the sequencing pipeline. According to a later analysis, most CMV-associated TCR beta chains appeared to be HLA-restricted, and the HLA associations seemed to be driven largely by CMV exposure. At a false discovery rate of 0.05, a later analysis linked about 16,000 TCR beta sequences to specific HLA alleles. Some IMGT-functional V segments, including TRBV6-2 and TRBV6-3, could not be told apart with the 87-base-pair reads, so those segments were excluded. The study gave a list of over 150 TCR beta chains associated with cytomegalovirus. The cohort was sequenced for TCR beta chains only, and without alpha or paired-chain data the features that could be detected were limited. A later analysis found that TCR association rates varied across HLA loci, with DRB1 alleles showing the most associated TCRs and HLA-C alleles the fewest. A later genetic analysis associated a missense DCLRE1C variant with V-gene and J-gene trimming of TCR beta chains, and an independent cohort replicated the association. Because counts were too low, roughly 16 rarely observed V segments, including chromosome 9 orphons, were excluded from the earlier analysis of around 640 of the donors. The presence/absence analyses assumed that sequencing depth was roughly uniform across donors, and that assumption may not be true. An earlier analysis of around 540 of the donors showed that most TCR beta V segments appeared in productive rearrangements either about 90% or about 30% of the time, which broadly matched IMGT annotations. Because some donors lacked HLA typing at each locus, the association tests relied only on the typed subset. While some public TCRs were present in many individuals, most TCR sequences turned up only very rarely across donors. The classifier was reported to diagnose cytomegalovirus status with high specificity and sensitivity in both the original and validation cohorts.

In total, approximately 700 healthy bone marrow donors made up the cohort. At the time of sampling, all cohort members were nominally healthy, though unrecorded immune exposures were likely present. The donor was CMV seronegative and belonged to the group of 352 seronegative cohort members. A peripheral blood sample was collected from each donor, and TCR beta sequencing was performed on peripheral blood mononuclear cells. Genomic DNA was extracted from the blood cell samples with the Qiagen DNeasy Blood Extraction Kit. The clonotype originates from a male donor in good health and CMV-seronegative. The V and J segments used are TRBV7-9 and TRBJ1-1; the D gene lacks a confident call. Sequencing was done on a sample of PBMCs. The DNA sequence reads TGTGCCAGCAGCTTGGTATCAGAGAACACTGAAGCTTTCTTT. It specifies CASSLVSENTEAFF.